One and the same sample provided the 15 T cell receptor beta chains below, sequenced in a study of liver allograft versus peripheral blood T cells. Looking at the study overall: Comparing T cell receptor repertoires in transplanted livers with those in recipients' peripheral blood was part of the design.

TCRdb independently ran MiXCR on the reads; one entry per CDR3 protein. The table lists about 5,600 distinct CDR3 sequences, approximately 15% of them singletons. These receptors originate from a human patient who had a liver transplant. Some T cells may possibly be graft donor cells.

This clonotype was counted only a few times. In nucleotides, the CDR3 is TGTGCCAGCAGACTCCAGGGGGACTACGAGCAGTACTTC. This sequence encodes CASRLQGDYEQYF. The chain has TRBV6-5 and TRBJ2-7; 7 positions agree with TRBD1. Trimming removed 6 bases from V and 3 bases from J; junction bases left unmatched: 5. Germline V CDR1 and CDR2: MNHEY, SVGAGI. The CDR3 sequence is 13 residues long.

The CDR3, as DNA: TGTGCCAGCAGTGGGACGGGAGGGGAGACCCAGTACTTC. Its translation is CASSGTGGETQYF. V gene TRBV27 combines with J gene TRBJ2-5; 8 nucleotides match TRBD2. The CDR3 extends over 13 amino acids. Germline V gene data show CDR1 as MNHEY and CDR2 as SMNVEV (reference sequence). J gave up 5 bases and V 5 bases, and 4 bases lay outside the gene matches.

This clonotype was seen more than once but under ten times. The V call is TRBV3-1, the J call TRBJ2-7, with 12 bases that match TRBD2. Trimming cost V 9 bases and J 5 bases; bases outside gene matches: 5. CDR1 LGHDT and CDR2 YNNKEL come from the germline V gene (reference sequence). The CDR3 spans 13 residues. This CDR3 is CASTLAGGDEQYF. For the CDR3, the DNA is TGTGCCAGTACACTAGCGGGAGGAGACGAGCAGTACTTC.

The J gene is TRBJ1-1, the V gene TRBV2; D is unclear. The CDR3 is 16 amino acids. Between the trimmed V and J ends, which lost 7 bases and 2 bases, there was a span of 20 bases. Germline CDR1 SNHLY, CDR2 FYNNEI. Written as DNA, the CDR3 is TGTGCCAGCAAGAAAGCCCGGACGGGAAAAAACACTGAAGCTTTCTTT. Its translation: CASKKARTGKNTEAFF.

This clonotype was observed a handful of times. The chain combines TRBV6-2 or TRBV6-3 with TRBJ2-1; D uncertain. The CDR3 is made up of 11 amino acids. Per germline, CDR1 MNHEY and CDR2 SVGEGT. The V and J ends lost 7 bases and 9 bases respectively, with 10 bases between them. The CDR3 nucleotides are TGTGCCAGCATCAAGATGGGTGAGCAGTTCTTC. Encoded protein: CASIKMGEQFF.

This chain links TRBV20-1 with TRBJ2-1; weak D call: TRBD1 (5 bases). This CDR3 is 14 amino acids long. Trimming stripped 0 bases from V and 9 bases from J, with 15 bases between. CDR1 is DFQATT, CDR2 SNEGSKA, per germline (reference sequence). The CDR3 DNA reads as TGCAGTGCTAGAGAGTGGCAGGGTCAACGTGAGCAGTTCTTC. This codes for CSAREWQGQREQFF.

This clonotype is medium-sized within its sample. The CDR3 coding sequence is TGTGCCAGCTCGCTCCTAGCGGGAGAGAGCTCCTACGAGCAGTACTTC. Its translation: CASSLLAGESSYEQYF. The V gene is TRBV18, the J gene TRBJ2-7, with TRBD2 identical over 10 bases. J gave up 0 bases and V 6 bases, and 8 bases lay outside the gene matches. Germline CDR1 is KGHSH and CDR2 is LQKENI. The CDR3 contains 16 residues.

Note on this clonotype: A much larger clonotype is one base distant, so this may be a read error. A read error is likely, as this CDR3 ends without the conserved phenylalanine or tryptophan. The rearrangement links TRBV19 to TRBJ2-7, with 7 bases matching TRBD1. The CDR3 has 17 amino acids. Germline-derived CDR1 and CDR2 are LNHDA and SQIVND (reference sequence). The junction had 15 bases not matched to a gene; V was cut back by 5 bases and J by 2 bases. The DNA for the CDR3 is TGTGCCAGTAGTGTCAGCCCCCGGGACAGCCGAGCCTACGAGCAGTACTTG. Translated, it gives CASSVSPRDSRAYEQYL.

By its share, this clonotype is medium-sized. The V gene is TRBV28, the J gene TRBJ1-1; 7 nucleotides match TRBD1. Germline V gives CDR1 MDHEN, CDR2 SYDVKM. The CDR3 covers 14 residues. Trimming cost V 3 bases and J 3 bases; bases outside gene matches: 4. The CDR3 sequence: CASSLWQGDTEAFF. DNA of the CDR3: TGTGCCAGCAGTTTGTGGCAGGGGGACACTGAAGCTTTCTTT.

This clonotype is labeled as medium-sized (0.01 to 0.1%). V usage is TRBV7-2 and J usage is TRBJ1-1, with 11 nucleotides matching TRBD1. V dropped 3 bases and J dropped 4; count of bases not matched to a gene: 4. This CDR3 region has 15 residues. Germline assignment: CDR1 SGHTA and CDR2 FQGNSA. The CDR3 region is CASSFGTGGFTEAFF. The CDR3 DNA follows: TGTGCCAGCAGCTTCGGGACAGGGGGGTTCACTGAAGCTTTCTTT.

This clonotype qualifies as medium-sized. This chain links TRBV6-6 with TRBJ2-7; a weak D match, TRBD1 (5 bases). The CDR3 covers 14 residues. Trimming removed 0 bases from V and 0 bases from J, with 6 bases in between. CDR1 is MNHNY, CDR2 SVGAGI, per germline (reference sequence). The CDR3 sequence is CASSYSQGSYEQYF. The DNA for the CDR3 is TGTGCCAGCAGTTACTCGCAGGGCTCCTACGAGCAGTACTTC.

This clonotype is labeled as medium-sized. The chain couples TRBV15 to TRBJ2-1, with 8 bases lining up with TRBD2. CDR1 LNHNV and CDR2 YYDKDF come from the germline V gene (reference sequence). Trimming cost V 4 bases and J 4 bases; bases outside gene matches: 18. There are 19 residues in the CDR3. The CDR3 reads CATSKTVITGGPGYNEQFF. The CDR3 DNA follows: TGTGCCACCAGCAAAACAGTGATAACGGGAGGGCCGGGATACAATGAGCAGTTCTTC.

V is TRBV6-5 and J is TRBJ1-5, with 9 bases identical to TRBD1. This CDR3 is 20 amino acids long. Germline-derived CDR1 and CDR2 are MNHEY and SVGAGI. Unmatched junction bases numbered 29, after V lost 6 bases and J lost 11 bases. The chain's CDR3 is CASSNTIQGAGVTGQSAQHF. CDR3 nucleotide sequence: TGTGCCAGCAGCAACACGATACAGGGGGCCGGGGTTACTGGGCAATCAGCCCAGCATTTT.

The chain is built from TRBV19 and TRBJ2-1; D unclear. This CDR3 contains 15 residues. From germline, CDR1 is LNHDA and CDR2 SQIVND (reference sequence). Trimming left V 7 bases short and J 2 bases short, with 15 bases between. In DNA form, the CDR3 reads TGTGCCAGTACCCGGTCAGGTGTCCCCTACAATGAGCAGTTCTTC. Amino acid sequence: CASTRSGVPYNEQFF.

Relative to its sample, this clonotype is medium-sized. V is TRBV6-5 and J is TRBJ1-1; unclear D gene. The CDR3 totals 14 residues. The V gene's germline CDR1 is MNHEY and CDR2 SVGAGI. The germline V and J ends were trimmed by 5 bases and 4 bases, with 14 bases remaining between them. The chain's CDR3 is CASSPRSLSTEAFF. Here the CDR3 DNA reads TGTGCCAGCAGTCCCCGTAGCCTGAGCACTGAAGCTTTCTTT.